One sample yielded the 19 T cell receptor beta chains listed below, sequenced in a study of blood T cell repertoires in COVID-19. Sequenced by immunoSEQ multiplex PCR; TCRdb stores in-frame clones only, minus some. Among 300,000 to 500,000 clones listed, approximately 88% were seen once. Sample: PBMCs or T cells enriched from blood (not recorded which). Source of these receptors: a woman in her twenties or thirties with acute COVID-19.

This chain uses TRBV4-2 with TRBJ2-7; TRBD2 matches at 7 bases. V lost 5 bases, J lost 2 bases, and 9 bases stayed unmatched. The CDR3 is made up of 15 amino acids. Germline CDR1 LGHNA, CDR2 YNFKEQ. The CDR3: CASSALGGMAYEQYF. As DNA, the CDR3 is TGTGCCAGCAGCGCCCTCGGGGGGATGGCCTACGAGCAGTACTTC.

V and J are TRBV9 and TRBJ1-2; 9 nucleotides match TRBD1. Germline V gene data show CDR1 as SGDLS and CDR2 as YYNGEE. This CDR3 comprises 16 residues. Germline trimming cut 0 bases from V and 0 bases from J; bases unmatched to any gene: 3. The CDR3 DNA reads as TGTGCCAGCAGCGTAGGGACAGGGGACGCTAACTATGGCTACACCTTC. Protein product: CASSVGTGDANYGYTF.

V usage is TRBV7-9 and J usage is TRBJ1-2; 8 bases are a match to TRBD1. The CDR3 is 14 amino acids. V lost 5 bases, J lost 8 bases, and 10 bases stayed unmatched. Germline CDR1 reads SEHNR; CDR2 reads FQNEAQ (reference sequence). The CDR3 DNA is TGTGCCAGCAGCCTAGAGTCCGCAGGGGGCGGCTACACCTTC. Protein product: CASSLESAGGGYTF.

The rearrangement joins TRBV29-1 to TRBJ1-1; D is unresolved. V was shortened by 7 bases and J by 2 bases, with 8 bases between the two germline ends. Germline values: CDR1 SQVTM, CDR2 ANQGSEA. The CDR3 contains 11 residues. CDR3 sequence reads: CSGHRNTEAFF. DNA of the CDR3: TGCAGCGGACACAGAAACACTGAAGCTTTCTTT.

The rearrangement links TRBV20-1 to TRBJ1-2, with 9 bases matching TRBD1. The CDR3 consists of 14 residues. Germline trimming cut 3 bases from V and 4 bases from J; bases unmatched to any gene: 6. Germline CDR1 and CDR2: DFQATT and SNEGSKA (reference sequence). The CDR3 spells CSASPGQGSYGYTF. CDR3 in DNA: TGCAGTGCTAGTCCGGGACAGGGCTCCTATGGCTACACCTTC.

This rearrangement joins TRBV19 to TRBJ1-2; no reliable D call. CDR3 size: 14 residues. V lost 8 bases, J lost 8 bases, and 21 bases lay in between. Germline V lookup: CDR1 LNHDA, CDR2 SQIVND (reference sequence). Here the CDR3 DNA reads TGTGCCAGTTCCCATCCCTCTACCCCTTTCGGCTACACCTTC. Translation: CASSHPSTPFGYTF.

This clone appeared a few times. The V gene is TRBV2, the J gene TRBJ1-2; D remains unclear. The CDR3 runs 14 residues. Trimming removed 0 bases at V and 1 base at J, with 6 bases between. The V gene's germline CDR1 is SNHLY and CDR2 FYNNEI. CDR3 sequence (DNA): TGTGCCAGCAGTGAAGCACGCGGTAACTATGGCTACACCTTC. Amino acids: CASSEARGNYGYTF.

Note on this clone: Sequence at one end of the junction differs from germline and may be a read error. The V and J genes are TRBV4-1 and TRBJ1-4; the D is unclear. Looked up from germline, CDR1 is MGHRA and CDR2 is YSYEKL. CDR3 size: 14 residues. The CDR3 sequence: CASSPKTLNEKLFF. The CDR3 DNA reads TGCGCCAGCAGCCCTAAGACACTGAATGAGAAACTGTTTTTT.

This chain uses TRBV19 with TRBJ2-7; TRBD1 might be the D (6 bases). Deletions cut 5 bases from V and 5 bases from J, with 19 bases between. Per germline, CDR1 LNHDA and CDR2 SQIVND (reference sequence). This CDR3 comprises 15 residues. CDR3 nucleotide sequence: TGTGCCAGTAGTGAGCTGGGACAACGAAGTAACGAGCAGTACTTC. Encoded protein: CASSELGQRSNEQYF.

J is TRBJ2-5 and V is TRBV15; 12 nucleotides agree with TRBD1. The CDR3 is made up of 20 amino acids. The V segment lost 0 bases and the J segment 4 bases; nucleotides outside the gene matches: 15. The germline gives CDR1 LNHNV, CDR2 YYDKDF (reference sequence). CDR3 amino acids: CATSRDPWLSGQGAGETQYF. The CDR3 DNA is TGTGCCACCAGCAGAGATCCCTGGCTCTCGGGACAGGGGGCGGGAGAGACCCAGTACTTC.

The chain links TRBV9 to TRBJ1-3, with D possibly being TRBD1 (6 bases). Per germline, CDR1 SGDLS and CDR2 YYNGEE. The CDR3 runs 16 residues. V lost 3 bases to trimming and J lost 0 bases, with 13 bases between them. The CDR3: CASSGRDTSSGNTIYF. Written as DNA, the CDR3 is TGTGCCAGCAGCGGCCGGGACACTTCCTCTGGAAACACCATATATTTT.

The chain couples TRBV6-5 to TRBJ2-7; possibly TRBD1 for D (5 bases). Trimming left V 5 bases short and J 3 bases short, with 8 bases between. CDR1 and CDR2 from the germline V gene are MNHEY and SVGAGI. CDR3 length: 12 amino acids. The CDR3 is CASSRQYYEQYF. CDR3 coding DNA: TGTGCCAGCAGTAGACAGTACTACGAGCAGTACTTC.

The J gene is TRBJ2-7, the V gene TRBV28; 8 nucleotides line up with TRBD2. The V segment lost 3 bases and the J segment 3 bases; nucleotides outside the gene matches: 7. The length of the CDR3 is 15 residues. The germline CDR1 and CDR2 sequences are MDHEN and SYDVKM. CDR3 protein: CASSFGVAGSYEQYF. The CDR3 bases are TGTGCCAGCAGTTTCGGGGTAGCGGGGAGCTACGAGCAGTACTTC.

Here the CDR3 DNA reads TGTGCCACAGCGGACTTCATCTACGAGCAGTACTTC. This encodes CATADFIYEQYF. The chain joins TRBV24-1 to TRBJ2-7; D is possibly TRBD2 (5 bases). The CDR3 sequence is 12 residues long. Trimming shortened V by 10 bases and J by 3 bases, and 12 bases separated the two germline ends. Germline V gene lookup returns CDR1 KGHDR and CDR2 SFDVKD.

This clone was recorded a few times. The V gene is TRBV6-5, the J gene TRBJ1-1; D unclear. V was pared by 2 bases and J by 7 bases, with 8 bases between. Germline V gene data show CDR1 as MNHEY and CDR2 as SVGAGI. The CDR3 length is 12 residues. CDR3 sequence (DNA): TGTGCCAGCAGTTACCGGGGTGGTGAAGCTTTCTTT. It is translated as CASSYRGGEAFF.

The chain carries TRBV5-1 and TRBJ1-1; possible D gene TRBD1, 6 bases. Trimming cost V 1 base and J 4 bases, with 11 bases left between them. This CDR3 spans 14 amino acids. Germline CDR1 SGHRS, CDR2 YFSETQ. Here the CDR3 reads CASSLNGQITEAFF. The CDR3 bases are TGCGCCAGCAGCTTGAATGGACAGATCACTGAAGCTTTCTTT.

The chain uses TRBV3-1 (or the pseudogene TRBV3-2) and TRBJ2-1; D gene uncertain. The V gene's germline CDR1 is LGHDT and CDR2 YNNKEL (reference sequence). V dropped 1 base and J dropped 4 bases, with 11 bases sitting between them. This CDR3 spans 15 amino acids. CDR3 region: CASSQVYGAYNEQFF. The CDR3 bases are TGTGCCAGCAGCCAAGTATACGGAGCATACAATGAGCAGTTCTTC.

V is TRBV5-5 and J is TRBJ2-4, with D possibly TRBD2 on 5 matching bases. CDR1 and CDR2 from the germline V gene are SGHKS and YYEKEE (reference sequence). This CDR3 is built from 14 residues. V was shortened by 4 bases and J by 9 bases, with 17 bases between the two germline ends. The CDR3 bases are TGTGCCAGCAGCCCGACCTCGGGGAATGGCATTCAGTACTTC. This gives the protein CASSPTSGNGIQYF.

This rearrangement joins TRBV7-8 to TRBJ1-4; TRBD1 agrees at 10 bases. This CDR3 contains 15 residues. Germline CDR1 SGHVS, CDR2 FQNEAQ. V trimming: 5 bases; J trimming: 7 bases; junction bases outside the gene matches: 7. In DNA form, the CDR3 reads TGTGCCAGCAGCGCATCCGGGACAGGGGCTGAAAAACTGTTTTTT. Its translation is CASSASGTGAEKLFF.